This T cell receptor beta chain was sequenced for a study of cytomegalovirus exposure and HLA in healthy donors (dated by TCRdb to 2017 to 2019). A note on the overall study: An earlier analysis of 587 of the donors reported approximately 300 Gb of sequence data and 100 million to 120 million unique TCR beta sequences obtained from around 190 million T cells. Along with the roughly 610-subject first cohort, a separate validation cohort of some 130 different subjects was used. Approximately 300 gigabases of sequencing data and around 80 million unique TCR sequences made up an early release that covered over 550 HLA-typed donors. Among 300 to 450 genotyped donors of the cohort, an average of roughly 240,000 unique TCR beta nucleotide sequences were sequenced per donor, roughly 20% of them non-productive. To study patterns of TCR occurrence, a later analysis re-analyzed previously published TCR beta repertoires from 666 donors and added high-resolution HLA genotyping. Donor age, sex, ethnicity and CMV serostatus were collected together with the repertoire data. The later analysis used no new phenotypic data to find candidate immune exposures, relying instead on TCR beta sequences and their occurrence across donors. A later genetic analysis used genome-wide SNP genotypes for about 65% of the 666 donors, treating that subset as a discovery cohort. The T cell repertoires of 666 subjects were profiled by immunosequencing and related to cytomegalovirus serostatus. Of the roughly 390 genotyped donors, over 65% fell in the genetic ancestry cluster associated with self-reported Caucasian donors. Typing coverage varied by locus: roughly 620-640 donors for A, B, C, DRB1 and DQB1; about 520 for DQA1; some 610 for DPA1; roughly 470 for DPB1. All discovery cohort repertoires had been generated using a single sequencing platform. HLA typing included class I and class II loci at four-digit resolution. A few DR-DQ haplotypes were treated as single units for association and clustering because of strong linkage in the cohort. The study combined high-throughput TCR immunosequencing, statistical association of individual TCRs with disease status, and machine learning to predict cytomegalovirus infection status. The study aimed to test whether cataloging public T cell receptors could reveal signatures of past pathogen exposure. To decide whether each TCR beta V gene segment behaved as functional or pseudogenic, an earlier analysis of some 600 of the donors relied on high-throughput TCR beta sequencing. Study-wide findings and limitations: When HLA alleles, especially DR and DQ, strongly co-occurred, TCR associations were difficult to assign to individual alleles. In a later genetic analysis, fewer N-insertions in productive TCRs were reported among donors in an Asian-associated ancestry cluster than the roughly 640-donor mean. The earlier analysis of 587 of the donors excluded some 15 rarely observed V segments, including chromosome 9 orphons, because counts were too low. It was suggested by the authors that the approach could potentially be generalized to other disease states and immunological phenotypes. The study gave a list of 150 to 200 TCR beta chains associated with cytomegalovirus. Correlated functional status among segregating V segments might be attributable to linkage disequilibrium, but an unknown experimental factor could not be ruled out. For the cohort, immune exposure information was limited to CMV serostatus. The classifier was reported to diagnose cytomegalovirus status with high specificity and sensitivity in both the original and validation cohorts. In a later analysis, most CMV-associated TCR beta chains were found to appear HLA-restricted, with HLA associations seemingly driven largely by CMV exposure. In a later analysis, HLA-associated TCR beta chains were found to be more clonally expanded and to have lower generation probabilities than equally common non-associated chains. Specific HLA alleles were associated with 16,951 TCR beta sequences at a false discovery rate of 0.05 in a later analysis. In vitro tests confirmed that a few of the cytomegalovirus-associated TCR beta chains recognize cytomegalovirus antigens. A later analysis found that TCR association rates varied across HLA loci, with DRB1 alleles showing the most associated TCRs and HLA-C alleles the fewest. Presence/absence analyses assumed roughly uniform sequencing depth across donors, an assumption that may not hold. A cluster of highly shared sequence variants was judged likely to be a technical artifact of the sequencing pipeline. A further reported finding was that TCR beta sequences accurately predicted the HLA-A and HLA-B alleles for most subjects in the first cohort. Across donors, most TCR sequences were observed very rarely, whereas some public TCRs were present in many individuals. Because HLA typing was missing for some donors at each locus, association tests included only the typed subset. An earlier analysis of several hundred of the donors showed that most TCR beta V segments appeared in productive rearrangements either about 90% or about 30% of the time, which broadly matched IMGT annotations. Several of the top co-occurrence clusters appeared to be linked to parvovirus B19, influenza, CMV and Epstein-Barr virus, according to a later analysis. In this cohort, only TCR beta chains were sequenced, and detectable features were limited by the absence of alpha or paired-chain data. In a later genetic analysis, a missense DCLRE1C variant was associated with V-gene and J-gene trimming of TCR beta chains, and the association was replicated in an independent cohort.

In the case of this clone: Its target antigen remains unknown.

In total, 600 or so healthy bone marrow donors made up the cohort. All cohort members were sampled while nominally healthy, although unrecorded immune exposures were likely present. The donor tested CMV seronegative, placing the donor among the 350 to 400 seronegative members of the cohort. A peripheral blood sample was provided by each donor, and peripheral blood mononuclear cells were used for TCR beta sequencing. The Qiagen DNeasy Blood Extraction Kit was used to extract genomic DNA from the blood cell samples. The library came from the immunoSEQ multiplex PCR assay. For the multiplex PCR, a mixture combining 60 forward primers for TCR Vbeta segments and 13 reverse primers for TCR Jbeta segments was used. Amplification of the CDR3 region of rearranged TCR beta genes was performed with a multiplex PCR assay on genomic DNA. Amplified TCR beta libraries were sequenced as 87-base-pair reads on the Illumina HiSeq System. The published analysis was carried out like this. A later analysis tallied 75 million to 95 million unique TCR beta chains across the 650 to 750 repertoires, and approximately 12 million of those chains were shared by two or more donors. Raw reads were error-corrected and collapsed into unique sequences by a nearest-neighbor algorithm in which closely related sequences were merged to remove PCR and sequencing errors. To assign V, D and J gene segments, CDR3 sequences were aligned to IMGT reference sequences. For a sequence to be retained, at least a six-nucleotide match to both a V gene segment and a J gene segment was required. Rearrangements were classified as productive when the CDR3 lacked stop codons and remained in frame with V and J, and all other rearrangements were classified as non-productive. Following IMGT convention, CDR3 was defined as the stretch from the second conserved V-encoded cysteine up to the conserved J-encoded phenylalanine. Sequences without an unambiguous match to a single V gene segment were excluded from the earlier analysis of approximately 600 of the donors. In an earlier analysis of around 590 of the donors, a V segment was called functional when productive rearrangements were above 56.7%, and segregating when the standard deviation between donors exceeded 5%. To diagnose cytomegalovirus status from the catalog of TCR beta chain sequences, a statistical classification framework was built. A later analysis assigned V and J genes by comparing TCR nucleotide sequences with IMGT/GENE-DB human TR gene sequences. Using the TCRdist pipeline, a later analysis assigned CDR3 sequences along with most-parsimonious VDJ recombination scenarios. In a later analysis, every TCR beta chain was defined by the combination of its CDR3 amino acid sequence and its V-gene family, and reads without a unique V-gene family were dropped. A later analysis removed 592 highly shared, low-generation-probability nucleotide sequences to deal with suspected cross-contamination and a sequencing artifact. In a later analysis, a clonal expansion index for each public chain was calculated from normalized within-repertoire ranks of inferred template counts. In a later analysis, generation probabilities were computed using a VDJ recombination model fitted to out-of-frame rearrangements, and the results were checked against IGoR. In a later analysis, hypergeometric tests were used to score TCR-TCR, TCR-HLA and TCR-CMV co-occurrence, with a repertoire-size bias correction applied to TCR pairs. To estimate false discovery rates, a later analysis permuted the HLA or CMV assignments 20 times. In a later analysis, co-occurring TCRs were grouped with DBSCAN, and TCRdist sequence similarity was added when clustering was performed within HLA-allele-positive subsets. Co-occurrence clustering excluded repertoires with fewer than 30,000 or more than 120,000 public chains, plus five with anomalous nucleotide sharing. TCRdb stores this immuneACCESS table with in-frame sequences only. Part of the clones is absent; in the studies checked, under half of the shortfall reflects unresolved V genes, and no reason is known for the rest. Clone size and V and J calls were adopted from that table, with D and trimming inferred from the DNA. The sample table gives 150,000 to 200,000 clones. The top ten constitute around 0.7% of the sample.

Specimen: PBMCs. The clonotype comes from a boy aged 5-17 years in good health and CMV-seronegative.

Read as DNA, the sequence is TGTGCCAGCAGCCCGGGACTCCTCAGCACAGATACGCAGTATTTT. Protein translation: CASSPGLLSTDTQYF. In this chain, TRBV5-6 is recombined with TRBJ2-3, and perhaps TRBD2 as D gene, on 6 matching bases. V loses 4 bases of germline sequence and J loses 0 bases, and the interval between the two ends is 12 bases. In the germline V gene, CDR1 corresponds to SGHDT and CDR2 to YYEEEE. The CDR3 contains 15 residues, cysteine and phenylalanine counted. Only the CDR3 portion is preserved as DNA: 45 bases, with reading frame beginning at the first base.